A selection of T cell receptor beta chains follows, all from one sample in a study of blood T cell repertoires in COVID-19. Measured with immunoSEQ multiplex PCR; TCRdb has only the in-frame clones, and not every one. This sample carries 400,000 to 450,000 clones, 86% of them seen once, and the ten largest clones take roughly 1.4%. The sample consisted of peripheral blood. These receptors originate from a woman aged 25-40 years with active or convalescent COVID-19. Both conserved end residues are part of each CDR3. A D gene is named only where the DNA matches it firmly. Not all rows give a size; the values are once, few, many and, for expanded clones, a class.

size | J | D | V | DNA | CDR3
- | TRBJ2-1 | - | TRBV20-1 | TGCAGTGCTAGGGACTCCCTTTGGCAGTTCTTC | CSARDSLWQFF
- | TRBJ2-5 | TRBD1 | TRBV11-2 | TGTGCCAGCAGCCGTTGGGACAGGGAAGAGACCCAGTACTTC | CASSRWDREETQYF
- | TRBJ2-5 | - | TRBV11-2 | TGTGCCAGCAGCTCGCGGGAGACCCAGTACTTC | CASSSRETQYF
- | TRBJ1-6 | TRBD1 | TRBV5-4 | TGTGCCACCTGGACAGGGAATAATTCACCCCTCCACTTT | CATWTGNNSPLHF
- | TRBJ2-7 | - | TRBV3-1/TRBV3-2 | TGTGCCAGCAGCCAAGATTTATCTCGGGGGGCGCAGTACGAGCAGTACTTC | CASSQDLSRGAQYEQYF
- | TRBJ2-7 | TRBD1 | TRBV5-6 | TGTGCCAGCAGCTTCTGGTCAGGGGGCTTTTACGAGCAGTACTTC | CASSFWSGGFYEQYF
- | TRBJ2-2 | TRBD1 | TRBV27 | TGTGCCAGCAGTTCGACAGGGTTGGGCACCGGGGAGCTGTTTTTT | CASSSTGLGTGELFF
once | TRBJ2-7 | TRBD1 | TRBV27 | TGTGCCAGCAGTTTCTACAGGGGGCAGGACGAGCAGTACTTC | CASSFYRGQDEQYF
- | TRBJ2-2 | TRBD1 | TRBV5-4 | TGTGCCAGCAGCCCAGGGACAGGGGCTTCCACCGGGGAGCTGTTTTTT | CASSPGTGASTGELFF
few | TRBJ1-1 | - | TRBV7-2 | TGTGCCAGCAGCACAGGTTTTCAGTACACTGAAGCTTTCTTT | CASSTGFQYTEAFF
- | TRBJ1-6 | TRBD1 | TRBV2 | TGTGCCGGAAGACAGGGAATGAATTCACCCCTCCACTTT | CAGRQGMNSPLHF
- | TRBJ1-1 | - | TRBV5-1 | TGCGCCAGCTCCCGGGAGGGCCCCCTTGAAGCTTTCTTT | CASSREGPLEAFF
- | TRBJ1-5 | - | TRBV6-5 | TGTGCCAGCGTACTTTATAGCAATCAGCCCCAGCATTTT | CASVLYSNQPQHF
- | TRBJ2-5 | - | TRBV2 | TGTGCCAGCAGTGTTTATTCGCTAGGAGAGACCCAGTACTTC | CASSVYSLGETQYF
- | TRBJ2-6 | TRBD1 | TRBV28 | TGTGCCAGCAGTCCCGGACAGGGGCCCTCTGGGGCCAACGTCCTGACTTTC | CASSPGQGPSGANVLTF
- | TRBJ1-6 | TRBD1 | TRBV10-3 | TGTGCCATCAGTGAAGACAGGGTTGCTTCACCCCTCCACTTT | CAISEDRVASPLHF
few | TRBJ1-1 | - | TRBV6-5 | TGTGCCAGCAGTTACCGGAACACTGAAGCTTTCTTT | CASSYRNTEAFF
few | TRBJ2-3 | - | TRBV9 | TGTGCCAGCAGCGTAGACTCATACACAGATACGCAGTATTTT | CASSVDSYTDTQYF
- | TRBJ1-1 | TRBD1 | TRBV27 | TGTGCCAGCAGTCCCCAGCAGGGGGCCAAGGCTTTCTTT | CASSPQQGAKAFF
few | TRBJ2-1 | - | TRBV5-1 | TGCGCCAGCAGCTTGGGACAGGAACAAGGGAATGAGCAGTTCTTC | CASSLGQEQGNEQFF
few | TRBJ1-3 | TRBD1 | TRBV9 | TGTGCCAGCAGGAGAGACAGGGGATCTGGAAACACCATATATTTT | CASRRDRGSGNTIYF
- | TRBJ1-1 | - | TRBV6-5 | TGTGCCAGCGGACAGATGAACACTGAAGCTTTCTTT | CASGQMNTEAFF
- | TRBJ1-2 | TRBD1 | TRBV7-9 | TGTGCCAGCAGCCAAACAGGGGTTGGCTACACCTTC | CASSQTGVGYTF
- | TRBJ1-1 | - | TRBV27 | TGTGCCAGCAGTTTTATGGACAGCGTGAACACTGAAGCTTTCTTT | CASSFMDSVNTEAFF
- | TRBJ2-3 | - | TRBV19 | TGTGCCAGTAGTTGGGCATCGGGGGCAGATACGCAGTATTTT | CASSWASGADTQYF
- | TRBJ2-7 | TRBD2 | TRBV7-9 | TGTGCCAGCAGCGTAAAGAGCGGGGAGCCCTACGAGCAGTACTTC | CASSVKSGEPYEQYF
- | TRBJ1-2 | TRBD1 | TRBV2 | TGTGCCAGCAGAGCGGGACAGGCAACCACTTATGGCTACACCTTC | CASRAGQATTYGYTF
- | TRBJ2-1 | TRBD1 | TRBV27 | TGTGCCAGCAGTATACAGGGGATGTCCTACAATGAGCAGTTCTTC | CASSIQGMSYNEQFF
- | TRBJ2-7 | TRBD1 | TRBV6-5 | TGTGCCAGCAGTTACGGACAGGGCTCCTACGAGCAGTACTTC | CASSYGQGSYEQYF
- | TRBJ1-5 | - | TRBV4-2 | TGTGCCAGCAGAAACTCCCCTGACAGTAATAGCAATCAGCCCCAGCATTTT | CASRNSPDSNSNQPQHF
- | TRBJ1-2 | - | TRBV4-1 | TGCGCCAGCAGCCGCAAATTACAGGGCGATAACTATGGCTACACCTTC | CASSRKLQGDNYGYTF
- | TRBJ2-5 | - | TRBV5-1 | TGCGCCAGCAGCTTGGCCTCTAATAGCCAAGAGACCCAGTACTTC | CASSLASNSQETQYF
- | TRBJ2-1 | - | TRBV7-2 | TGTGCCAGCAGCACCTACTACAATGAGCAGTTCTTC | CASSTYYNEQFF
- | TRBJ2-3 | - | TRBV4-1 | TGCGCCAGCAGCCCTCACCAGGGTCGCACAGATACGCAGTATTTT | CASSPHQGRTDTQYF
- | TRBJ2-1 | - | TRBV5-1 | TGCGCCAGCACAAACGGCAATGAGCAGTTCTTC | CASTNGNEQFF
- | TRBJ1-1 | - | TRBV10-2 | TGCGCCAGCAGTGACAGATTGGGAGGCACTGAAGCTTTCTTT | CASSDRLGGTEAFF